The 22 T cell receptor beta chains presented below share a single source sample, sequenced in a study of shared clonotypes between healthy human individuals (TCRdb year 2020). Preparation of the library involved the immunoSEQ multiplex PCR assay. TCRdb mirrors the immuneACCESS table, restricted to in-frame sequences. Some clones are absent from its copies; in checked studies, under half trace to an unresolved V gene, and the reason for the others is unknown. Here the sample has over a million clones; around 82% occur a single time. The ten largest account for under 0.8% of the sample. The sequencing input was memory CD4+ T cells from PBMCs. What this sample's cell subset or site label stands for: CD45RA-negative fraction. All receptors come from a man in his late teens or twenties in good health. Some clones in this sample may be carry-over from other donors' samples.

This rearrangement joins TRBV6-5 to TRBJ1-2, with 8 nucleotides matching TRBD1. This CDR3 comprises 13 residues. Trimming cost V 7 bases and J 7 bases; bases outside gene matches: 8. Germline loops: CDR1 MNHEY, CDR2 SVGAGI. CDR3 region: CASTQQGGSGYTF. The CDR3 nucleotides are TGTGCCAGCACCCAACAGGGGGGGTCTGGCTACACCTTC.

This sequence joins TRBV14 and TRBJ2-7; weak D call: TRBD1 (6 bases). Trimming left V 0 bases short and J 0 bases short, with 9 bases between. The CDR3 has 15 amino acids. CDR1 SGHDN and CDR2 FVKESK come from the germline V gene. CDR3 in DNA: TGTGCCAGCAGCCAAGAGCAGGGGTACTCCTACGAGCAGTACTTC. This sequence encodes CASSQEQGYSYEQYF. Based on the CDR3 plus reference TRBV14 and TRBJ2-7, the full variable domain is EAGVTQFPSHSVIEKGQTVTLRCDPISGHDNLYWYRRVMGKEIKFLLHFVKESKQDESGMPNNRFLAERTGGTYSTLKVQPAELEDSGVYFCASSQEQGYSYEQYFGPGTRLTVT.

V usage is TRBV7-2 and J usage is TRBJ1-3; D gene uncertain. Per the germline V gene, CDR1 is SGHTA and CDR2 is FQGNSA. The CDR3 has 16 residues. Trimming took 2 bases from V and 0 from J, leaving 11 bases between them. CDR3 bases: TGTGCCAGCAGCTTAAGACCAGGTGGCTCTGGAAACACCATATATTTT. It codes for CASSLRPGGSGNTIYF.

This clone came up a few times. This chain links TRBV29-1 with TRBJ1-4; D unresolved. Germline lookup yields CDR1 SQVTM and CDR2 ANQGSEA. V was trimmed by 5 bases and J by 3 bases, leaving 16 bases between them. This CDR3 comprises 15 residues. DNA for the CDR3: TGCAGCGTTTCCGACCTGACCGACGCTAATGAAAAACTGTTTTTT. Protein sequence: CSVSDLTDANEKLFF.

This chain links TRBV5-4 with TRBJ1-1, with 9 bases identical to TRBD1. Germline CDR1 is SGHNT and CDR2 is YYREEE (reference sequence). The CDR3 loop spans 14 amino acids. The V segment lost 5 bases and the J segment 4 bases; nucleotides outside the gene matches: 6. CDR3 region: CASSSTGGVTEAFF. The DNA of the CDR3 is TGTGCCAGCAGTTCGACAGGGGGAGTCACTGAAGCTTTCTTT.

The CDR3 loop is CASSTRTVGTETQYF. CDR3 DNA: TGTGCCAGCAGCACCAGGACAGTTGGTACAGAGACCCAGTACTTC. V and J are TRBV4-2 and TRBJ2-5; a weak D match, TRBD1 (6 bases). From germline, CDR1 is LGHNA and CDR2 YNFKEQ. Trimming stripped 5 bases from V and 4 bases from J, with 17 bases between. The CDR3 spans 15 residues.

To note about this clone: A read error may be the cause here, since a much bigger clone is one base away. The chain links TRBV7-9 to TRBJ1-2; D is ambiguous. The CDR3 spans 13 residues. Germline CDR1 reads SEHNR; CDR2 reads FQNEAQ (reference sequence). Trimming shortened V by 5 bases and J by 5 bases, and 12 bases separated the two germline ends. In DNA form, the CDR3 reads TGTGCCAGCAGCGTGGGCAGTTATTATGGCTACACCTTC. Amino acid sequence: CASSVGSYYGYTF.

The chain's CDR3 is CASSQASGAPGATQYF. The CDR3 DNA is TGCGCCAGCAGCCAAGCCTCGGGGGCCCCGGGCGCGACCCAGTACTTC. The chain uses TRBV4-1 and TRBJ2-5; D possibly uses TRBD1 or TRBD2 (6 bases each). Per the germline V gene, CDR1 is MGHRA and CDR2 is YSYEKL. With 1 base removed from V and 7 bases from J, the gap between germline ends came to 19 bases. The CDR3 extends over 16 amino acids.

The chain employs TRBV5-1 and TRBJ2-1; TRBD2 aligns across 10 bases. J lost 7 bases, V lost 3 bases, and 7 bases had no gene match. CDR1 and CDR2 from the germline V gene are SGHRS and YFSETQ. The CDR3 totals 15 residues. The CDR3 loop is CASSYIAGGGNEQFF. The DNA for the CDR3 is TGCGCCAGCAGCTACATAGCGGGAGGCGGTAATGAGCAGTTCTTC.

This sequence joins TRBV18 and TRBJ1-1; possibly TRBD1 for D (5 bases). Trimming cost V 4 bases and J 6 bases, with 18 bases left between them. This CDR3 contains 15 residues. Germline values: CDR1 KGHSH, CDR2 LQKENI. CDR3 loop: CASSQTYRGGAEAFF. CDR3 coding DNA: TGTGCCAGCTCACAAACCTATCGGGGCGGCGCTGAAGCTTTCTTT.

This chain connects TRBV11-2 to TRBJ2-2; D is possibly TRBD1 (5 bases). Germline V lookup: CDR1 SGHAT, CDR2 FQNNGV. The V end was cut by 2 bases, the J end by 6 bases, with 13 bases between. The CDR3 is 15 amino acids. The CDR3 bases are TGTGCCAGCAGCTTATACAGGAGTGGCCCCGGGGAGCTGTTTTTT. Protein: CASSLYRSGPGELFF.

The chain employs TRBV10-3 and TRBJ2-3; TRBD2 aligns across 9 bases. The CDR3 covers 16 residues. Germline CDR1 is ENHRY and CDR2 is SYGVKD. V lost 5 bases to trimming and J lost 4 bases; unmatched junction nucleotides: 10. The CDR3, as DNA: TGTGCCATCAGTCCCTCAAGCGGGAGGCCCGCAGATACGCAGTATTTT. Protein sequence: CAISPSSGRPADTQYF.

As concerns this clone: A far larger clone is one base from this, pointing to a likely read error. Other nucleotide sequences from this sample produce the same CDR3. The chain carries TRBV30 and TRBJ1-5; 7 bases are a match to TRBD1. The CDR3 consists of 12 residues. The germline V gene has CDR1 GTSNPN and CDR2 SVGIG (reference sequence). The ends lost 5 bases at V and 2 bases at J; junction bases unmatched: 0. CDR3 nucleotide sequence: TGTGCCTGGGGACAGGGCAATCAGCCCCAGCATTTT. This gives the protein CAWGQGNQPQHF.

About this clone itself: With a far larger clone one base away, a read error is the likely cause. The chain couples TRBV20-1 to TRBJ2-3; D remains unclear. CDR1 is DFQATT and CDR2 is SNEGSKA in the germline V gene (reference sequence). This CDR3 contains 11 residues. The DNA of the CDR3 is TGCAATGCTAGTCGCACAGATACGCAGTATTTT. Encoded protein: CNASRTDTQYF.

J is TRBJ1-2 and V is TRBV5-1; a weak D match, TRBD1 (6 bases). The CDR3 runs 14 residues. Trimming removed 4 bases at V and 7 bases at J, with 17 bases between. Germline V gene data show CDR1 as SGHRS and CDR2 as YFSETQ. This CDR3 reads CASSQNPWTAGYTF. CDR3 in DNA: TGCGCCAGCAGCCAGAATCCCTGGACAGCTGGCTACACCTTC.

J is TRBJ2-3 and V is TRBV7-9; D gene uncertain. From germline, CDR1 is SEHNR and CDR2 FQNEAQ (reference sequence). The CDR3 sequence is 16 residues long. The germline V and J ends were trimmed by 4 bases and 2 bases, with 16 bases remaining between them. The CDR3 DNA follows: TGTGCCAGCAGCTCTTTCGTGGGCGCTCCCACAGATACGCAGTATTTT. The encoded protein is CASSSFVGAPTDTQYF.

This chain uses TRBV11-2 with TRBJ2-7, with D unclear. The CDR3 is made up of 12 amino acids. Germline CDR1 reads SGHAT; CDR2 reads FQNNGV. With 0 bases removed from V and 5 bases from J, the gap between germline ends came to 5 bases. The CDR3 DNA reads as TGTGCCAGCAGCTTAGATAGCCACGAGCAGTACTTC. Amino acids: CASSLDSHEQYF.

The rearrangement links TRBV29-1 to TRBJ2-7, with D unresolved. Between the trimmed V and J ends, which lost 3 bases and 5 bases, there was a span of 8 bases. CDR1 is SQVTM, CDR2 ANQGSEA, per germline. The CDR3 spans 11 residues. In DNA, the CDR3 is TGCAGCGTTGATTCAGGTGACGAGCAGTACTTC. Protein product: CSVDSGDEQYF.

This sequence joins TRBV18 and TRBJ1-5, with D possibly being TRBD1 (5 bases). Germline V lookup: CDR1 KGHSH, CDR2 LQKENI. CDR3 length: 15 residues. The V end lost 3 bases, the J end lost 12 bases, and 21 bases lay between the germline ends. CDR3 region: CASSPALDRDAGQHF. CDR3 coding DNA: TGTGCCAGCTCACCTGCCTTAGACCGGGACGCCGGCCAGCATTTT.

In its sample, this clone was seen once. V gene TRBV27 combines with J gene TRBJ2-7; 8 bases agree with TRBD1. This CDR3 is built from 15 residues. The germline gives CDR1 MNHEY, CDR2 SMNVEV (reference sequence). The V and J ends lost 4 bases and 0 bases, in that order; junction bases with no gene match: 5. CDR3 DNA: TGTGCCAGCAGTTCCGCAGGGGGCCTCTCCTACGAGCAGTACTTC. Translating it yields CASSSAGGLSYEQYF.

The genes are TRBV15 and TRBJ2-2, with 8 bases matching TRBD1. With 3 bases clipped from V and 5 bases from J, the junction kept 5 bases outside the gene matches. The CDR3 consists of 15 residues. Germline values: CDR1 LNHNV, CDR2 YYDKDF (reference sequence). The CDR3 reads CATSSRTGRTGELFF. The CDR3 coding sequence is TGTGCCACCAGCAGCCGGACAGGGAGAACCGGGGAGCTGTTTTTT. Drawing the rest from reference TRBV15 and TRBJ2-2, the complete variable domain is DAMVIQNPRYQVTQFGKPVTLSCSQTLNHNVMYWYQQKSSQAPKLLFHYYDKDFNNEADTPDNFQSRRPNTSFCFLDIRSPGLGDTAMYLCATSSRTGRTGELFFGEGSRLTVL.

The CDR3 DNA reads as TGCGCCAGCAGCGGTGGGACTATTCCAGATACGCAGTATTTT. Its translation: CASSGGTIPDTQYF. The chain recombines TRBV5-1 with TRBJ2-3; 7 bases line up with TRBD2. The V gene end was trimmed by 4 bases and the J gene end by 4 bases; junction bases not matched to a gene: 6. The CDR3 has 14 residues. Looked up from germline, CDR1 is SGHRS and CDR2 is YFSETQ.